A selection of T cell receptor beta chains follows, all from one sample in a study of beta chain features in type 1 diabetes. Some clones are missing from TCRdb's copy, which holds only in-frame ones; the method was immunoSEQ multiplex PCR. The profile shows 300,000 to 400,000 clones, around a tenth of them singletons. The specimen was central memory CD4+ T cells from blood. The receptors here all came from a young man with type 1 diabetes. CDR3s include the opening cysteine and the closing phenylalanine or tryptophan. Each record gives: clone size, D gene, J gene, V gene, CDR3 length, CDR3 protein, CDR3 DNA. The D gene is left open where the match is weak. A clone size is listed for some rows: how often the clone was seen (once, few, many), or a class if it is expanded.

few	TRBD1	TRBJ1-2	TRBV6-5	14	CASRRQGQSYGYTF	TGTGCCAGCAGGCGACAGGGGCAGTCCTATGGCTACACCTTC
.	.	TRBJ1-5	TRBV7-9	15	CASSSGVADGQPQHF	TGTGCCAGCAGCTCGGGCGTGGCGGATGGACAGCCCCAGCATTTT
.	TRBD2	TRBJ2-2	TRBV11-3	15	CASSPTSGHSGELFF	TGTGCCAGCAGCCCGACTAGCGGGCATTCCGGGGAGCTGTTTTTT
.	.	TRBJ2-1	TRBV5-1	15	CASSFTGPSYNEQFF	TGCGCCAGCAGCTTTACCGGGCCGAGCTACAATGAGCAGTTCTTC
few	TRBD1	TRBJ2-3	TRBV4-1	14	CASSPGTGADTQYF	TGCGCCAGCAGCCCCGGGACAGGAGCGGATACGCAGTATTTT
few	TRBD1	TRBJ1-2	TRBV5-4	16	CASSLIGQGANYGYTF	TGTGCCAGCAGCTTGATCGGACAGGGAGCTAACTATGGCTACACCTTC
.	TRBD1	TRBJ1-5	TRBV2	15	CASSPQTGDDQPQHF	TGTGCCAGCAGCCCACAGACAGGGGACGATCAGCCCCAGCATTTT
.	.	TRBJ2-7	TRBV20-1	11	CSAQDGYEQYF	TGCAGTGCCCAAGACGGGTACGAGCAGTACTTC
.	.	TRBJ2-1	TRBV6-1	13	CASRSPLNNEQFF	TGTGCCAGCAGATCTCCACTTAACAATGAGCAGTTCTTC
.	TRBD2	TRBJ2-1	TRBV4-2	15	CASSHTSGPYNEQFF	TGTGCCAGCAGCCATACTAGCGGACCTTACAATGAGCAGTTCTTC
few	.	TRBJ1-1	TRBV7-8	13	CASSLQGRTEAFF	TGTGCCAGCAGCTTACAGGGACGGACTGAAGCTTTCTTT
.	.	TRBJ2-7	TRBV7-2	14	CASSGRIGPYEQYF	TGTGCCAGCAGCGGCCGAATCGGGCCATACGAGCAGTACTTC
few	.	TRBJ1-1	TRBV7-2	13	CASSLLRSGEAFF	TGTGCCAGCAGCTTACTGAGAAGCGGAGAAGCTTTCTTT
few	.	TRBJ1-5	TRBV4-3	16	CASSHPPPRGHQPQHF	TGCGCCAGCAGCCACCCGCCCCCCAGGGGCCATCAGCCCCAGCATTTT
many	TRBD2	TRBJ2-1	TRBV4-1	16	CASSSLAGGPFNEQFF	TGCGCCAGCAGCTCCTTAGCGGGAGGGCCTTTTAATGAGCAGTTCTTC
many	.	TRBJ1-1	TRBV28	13	CASSLAENTEAFF	TGTGCCAGCAGTTTAGCAGAGAACACTGAAGCTTTCTTT
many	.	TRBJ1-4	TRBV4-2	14	CASSQELAGEKLFF	TGTGCCAGCAGCCAAGAATTGGCGGGGGAAAAACTGTTTTTT
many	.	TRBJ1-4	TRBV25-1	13	CATFITANEKLFF	TGTGCCACTTTCATTACAGCTAATGAAAAACTGTTTTTT
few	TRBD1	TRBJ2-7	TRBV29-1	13	CSAGDSLTYEQYF	TGCAGCGCCGGGGACAGTTTAACCTACGAGCAGTACTTC
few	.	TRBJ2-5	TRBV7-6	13	CASSPSGQETQYF	TGTGCCAGCAGTCCCTCGGGTCAGGAGACCCAGTACTTC
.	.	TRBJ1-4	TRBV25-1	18	CASTDSLSGEVFREKLFF	TGTGCCAGCACCGACTCCTTGTCCGGGGAGGTATTTCGAGAAAAACTGTTTTTT
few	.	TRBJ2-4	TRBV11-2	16	CASSLDLRQGGNIQYF	TGTGCCAGCAGCTTAGATCTGAGGCAGGGGGGAAACATTCAGTACTTC
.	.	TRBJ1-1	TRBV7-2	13	CASSLDRNTEAFF	TGTGCCAGCAGCTTGGACCGCAACACTGAAGCTTTCTTT
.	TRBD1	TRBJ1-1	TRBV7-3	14	CASSLTGGDTEAFF	TGTGCCAGCAGCTTGACAGGGGGGGACACTGAAGCTTTCTTT
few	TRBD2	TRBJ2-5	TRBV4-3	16	CASSQDIAGGGETQYF	TGCGCCAGCAGCCAAGATATAGCGGGTGGGGGAGAGACCCAGTACTTC
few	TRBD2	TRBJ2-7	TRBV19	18	CASSIRRIAGGPLYEQYF	TGTGCCAGTAGTATACGGAGAATAGCGGGAGGGCCTCTTTACGAGCAGTACTTC
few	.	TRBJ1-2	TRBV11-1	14	CASSLDGGTYGYTF	TGTGCCAGCAGCTTAGATGGGGGAACCTATGGCTACACCTTC
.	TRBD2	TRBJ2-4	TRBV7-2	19	CASSFDWGTSGLAKNIQYF	TGTGCCAGCAGCTTCGATTGGGGGACTAGCGGGCTAGCCAAAAACATTCAGTACTTC
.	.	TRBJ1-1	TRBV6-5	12	CASRPGGTEAFF	TGTGCCAGCAGGCCGGGAGGCACTGAAGCTTTCTTT
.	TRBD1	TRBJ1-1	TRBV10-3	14	CAIRDRVIGTEAFF	TGTGCCATCAGGGACAGGGTGATCGGGACTGAAGCTTTCTTT
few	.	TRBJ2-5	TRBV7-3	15	CASSLVGGIQETQYF	TGTGCTAGCAGCTTGGTGGGCGGAATCCAAGAGACCCAGTACTTC
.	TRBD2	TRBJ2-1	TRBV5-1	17	CASSSLAGISSYNEQFF	TGCGCCAGCAGCTCCTTAGCGGGTATCAGCTCCTACAATGAGCAGTTCTTC
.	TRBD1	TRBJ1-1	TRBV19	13	CASSTSNRGEAFF	TGTGCCAGTAGTACAAGTAACAGGGGTGAAGCTTTCTTT
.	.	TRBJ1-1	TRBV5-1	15	CASSLEESPNTEAFF	TGCGCCAGCAGCTTGGAAGAATCACCAAACACTGAAGCTTTCTTT
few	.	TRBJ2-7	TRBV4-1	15	CASSPSGQSVWEQYF	TGCGCCAGCAGCCCGTCGGGACAATCCGTTTGGGAGCAGTACTTC
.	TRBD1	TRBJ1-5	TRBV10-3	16	CAISDPDRGRNQPQHF	TGTGCCATCAGTGACCCCGACAGGGGGCGCAATCAGCCCCAGCATTTT
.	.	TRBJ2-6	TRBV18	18	CASSREEIGGSGANVLTF	TGTGCCAGCTCACGGGAAGAGATAGGGGGCTCTGGGGCCAACGTCCTGACTTTC
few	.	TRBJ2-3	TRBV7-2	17	CASSPVILADAPDTQYF	TGTGCCAGCAGCCCGGTGATATTAGCGGACGCACCGGATACGCAGTATTTT
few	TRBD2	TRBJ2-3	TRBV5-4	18	CASSPTGGTSGLTDTQYF	TGTGCCAGCAGCCCAACAGGGGGGACTAGCGGACTCACAGATACGCAGTATTTT
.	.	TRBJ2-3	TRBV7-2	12	CASSGPLGWQYF	TGTGCCAGCAGCGGCCCTCTGGGGTGGCAGTATTTT
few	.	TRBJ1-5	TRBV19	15	CASDSPGFRGQPQHF	TGTGCCAGCGATTCCCCCGGTTTTAGGGGGCAGCCCCAGCATTTT
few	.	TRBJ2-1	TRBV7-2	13	CACRGGHYNEQFF	TGTGCCTGCCGAGGAGGGCATTACAATGAGCAGTTCTTC
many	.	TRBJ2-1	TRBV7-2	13	CASSLGPTNEQFF	TGTGCCAGCAGCTTAGGCCCAACTAATGAGCAGTTCTTC
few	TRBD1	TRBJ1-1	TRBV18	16	CASSSDRGLIGTEAFF	TGTGCCAGCTCGTCGGACAGGGGACTTATAGGCACTGAAGCTTTCTTT